This TCR beta chain was documented in a study of T cell repertoires in cytomegalovirus infection. The germline CDR1 and CDR2 sequences are SGHTA and FQGNSA. The CDR3 extends over 14 amino acids. With 5 bases clipped from V and 4 bases from J, the junction kept 7 bases outside the gene matches. TCRdb ran MiXCR on the reads and lists one entry per CDR3 protein. Of 360,000 or so distinct CDR3 sequences in the sample, around a third are singletons; the top ten hold approximately 15%. Points on this clonotype: Antigen unknown.

This chain links TRBV7-2 with TRBJ2-7; 8 nucleotides agree with TRBD2. The starting material was cultured PBMCs, obtained from culture after CMV antigen stimulation. The origin of this receptor is a human donor in good health (CMV status not recorded). Some clones in this sample may be carry-over from other donors' samples. In DNA form, the CDR3 reads TGTGCCAGCAGCCCCCGGACTAGCCTGTACGAGCAGTACTTC. It yields the protein CASSPRTSLYEQYF.